This entry describes one TCR beta chain. Its antigen target is currently unknown. No much larger clone exists at a distance of one base, and base qualities are not known. This record belongs to a study of T cells in localized non-small cell lung cancer (dated by TCRdb to 2018 to 2021). Some background on the complete study: Comparing tumors with uninvolved tumor-adjacent lungs, the study looked at the T cell repertoires of a few hundred patients with early-stage NSCLC. All 236 NSCLC patients in the cohort were treatment-naive and had localized lung tumors that were resected. The mean age of the NSCLC patients was around 65 years, with 130 or so men and around 110 women.

Trimming removed 0 bases from V and 1 base from J, leaving 3 bases between the germline ends. The CDR3, from cysteine to phenylalanine, totals 13 residues. The entry retains the CDR3 DNA only, 39 bases that are in frame from base 1. Sequences SEHNR (CDR1) and FQNEAQ (CDR2) are obtained from the germline V gene (reference sequence). The research as a whole found: Because the study design was exploratory, TCR variables were selected using unadjusted p-values without false-discovery rate correction. Longer overall survival was associated with higher blood T cell density, whereas shorter survival was associated with higher adjacent-lung clonality. A median of 57 of the top 100 tumor clones were detected in paired uninvolved adjacent lung, and 28 of these tumor clones were also found among the top 100 clones of the paired uninvolved adjacent lung. Because multi-region tumor sequencing was not done, intratumor heterogeneity could not be ruled out. Uninvolved tumor-adjacent lung showed the highest T cell clonality, higher than tumor, which suggests more focused antigenic responses in the adjacent lung.

TCR beta CDR3 regions were sequenced from DNA using the immunoSEQ Assay. In the authors' own workflow: T cell density was computed as TCR beta template counts normalized to usable DNA estimated by amplifying housekeeping genes. Richness was estimated with the preseqR package, extrapolating to 400,000 templates for PBMC samples and 120,000 templates for tissue samples. Clonality was taken to be one minus Pielou's evenness. Differential abundance testing on productive amino-acid clonotypes, with a minimum total count of 5 and an alpha of 0.1, was used to identify tissue-enriched TCRs. Repertoire overlap between compartments was quantified with the Jaccard Index and Morisita Overlap Index. GLIPH grouped TCR beta CDR3s together with public tetramer-defined viral CDR3s, and a viral motif had to include at least three viral sequences and show V-gene enrichment. TCRdb's version of the immuneACCESS table is confined to in-frame rearrangements and falls short of the full clone set. An unresolved V gene accounts for under half of the shortfall where checked; the remainder is of unknown origin. That table furnishes V, J and clone size, whereas the DNA furnished D and trimming. This sample holds 38,000 or so clones; roughly 79% were observed only once. The top ten clones comprise 6.5% to 8% of the sample.

At diagnosis, peripheral blood, uninvolved tumor-adjacent lung and tumor were collected and were preserved as a mix of fresh-frozen and FFPE material. For TCR repertoire profiling, blood samples were analyzed in the form of peripheral blood mononuclear cells. The chain is encoded by TRBV7-9 joined to TRBJ1-2, with no confidently assigned D gene. This clonotype was sampled from a male donor at least 60 years old with stage II lung adenocarcinoma. The source material was peripheral blood mononuclear cells, sampled before any cancer treatment. The DNA reads as follows: TGTGCCAGCAGCTTAGCCAGTAACTATGGCTACACCTTC. It specifies CASSLASNYGYTF.